The 27 T cell receptor beta chains below all came from one sample that was sequenced in a study of patients and donors after allogeneic stem cell transplantation. TCRdb ran MiXCR on the RT-PCR reads and lists one entry per CDR3 protein. The data show about a million distinct CDR3 sequences, more than 15% seen once. The sequencing sample was made of blood, either unsorted or a sorted T cell fraction (not recorded which). The source of these receptors is a human donor who was either an allogeneic HSCT recipient or a stem cell or donor lymphocyte infusion donor (not recorded which). It is not recorded whose cells these are; they may come from a transplant donor.

This chain joins TRBV5-8 and TRBJ1-5, with 8 bases matching TRBD1. Trimming cost V 4 bases and J 1 base; bases outside gene matches: 10. Germline values: CDR1 SGHTS, CDR2 YDEGEE. The CDR3 has 17 amino acids. The CDR3 reads CASSPILTGVSNQPQHF. Written as DNA, the CDR3 is TGTGCCAGCAGCCCGATCCTGACAGGGGTGAGCAATCAGCCCCAGCATTTT. The complete variable domain, with remaining parts taken from reference TRBV5-8 and TRBJ1-5, reads EAGVTQSPTHLIKTRGQQATLRCSPISGHTSVYWYQQALGLGLQFLLWYDEGEERNRGNFPPRFSGRQFPNYSSELNVNALELEDSALYLCASSPILTGVSNQPQHFGDGTRLSIL.

In its sample, this clonotype was seen a few times. This chain connects TRBV4-1 to TRBJ2-1, with no clear D. V lost 1 base and J lost 8, with 6 bases in between. From germline, CDR1 is MGHRA and CDR2 YSYEKL. The CDR3 contains 12 residues. CDR3 nucleotides: TGCGCCAGCAGCCAAGTTAGGGATGAGCAGTTCTTC. Protein sequence: CASSQVRDEQFF.

This clonotype was detected only a few times. The chain links TRBV19 to TRBJ1-6; 8 bases line up with TRBD1. The ends lost 7 bases at V and 5 bases at J; junction bases unmatched: 7. The CDR3 is 15 amino acids. From germline, CDR1 is LNHDA and CDR2 SQIVND (reference sequence). For the CDR3, the DNA is TGTGCCAGTACAGGGGGCGACCCCCATAATTCACCCCTCCACTTT. Translated: CASTGGDPHNSPLHF.

This clonotype has ten or more counts. This chain uses TRBV5-1 with TRBJ1-1; 9 bases line up with TRBD1. The germline CDR1 and CDR2 sequences are SGHRS and YFSETQ. The CDR3 has 15 amino acids. After removal of 3 bases from V and 1 base from J, the junction contained 4 bases not matched to a gene. CDR3 bases: TGCGCCAGCAGCTGGGGGACAGGGACGAACACTGAAGCTTTCTTT. Translated: CASSWGTGTNTEAFF.

This chain links TRBV30 with TRBJ2-1, with 10 positions matching TRBD2. V shed 4 bases, J shed 8 bases, and the junction held 14 bases outside the gene matches. Germline V gene sequence: CDR1 GTSNPN, CDR2 SVGIG (reference sequence). The CDR3 covers 16 residues. The CDR3 here is CAWTPFSAGGPDEQFF. The CDR3 DNA follows: TGTGCCTGGACCCCCTTTTCAGCGGGAGGGCCTGATGAGCAGTTCTTC.

V is TRBV30 and J is TRBJ2-1; 7 bases are shared with TRBD2. V dropped 0 bases and J dropped 13; count of bases not matched to a gene: 6. The germline CDR1 and CDR2 sequences are GTSNPN and SVGIG (reference sequence). This CDR3 is 12 amino acids long. The CDR3 is CAWSVLSGVQFF. The CDR3 DNA reads TGTGCCTGGAGTGTACTAAGCGGGGTCCAGTTCTTC.

This clonotype has a handful of counts. The chain joins TRBV12-3 or TRBV12-4 to TRBJ2-6; 8 bases map to TRBD2. Trimming took 8 bases from V and 0 from J; bases not matched to a gene: 9. The CDR3 extends over 17 amino acids. CDR3 nucleotides: TGTGCCAGCGGCAGCGGACTAGCCCTCTCTGGGGCCAACGTCCTGACTTTC. Its protein product is CASGSGLALSGANVLTF.

This clonotype was seen only a few times. The chain links TRBV5-1 to TRBJ2-2; 7 nucleotides line up with TRBD2. V shed 1 base, J shed 6 bases, and the junction held 9 bases outside the gene matches. There are 16 residues in the CDR3. Germline lookup yields CDR1 SGHRS and CDR2 YFSETQ. The CDR3 reads CASSLPGGGSAGELFF. The CDR3 DNA reads as TGCGCCAGCAGCTTGCCCGGGGGAGGGTCGGCCGGGGAGCTGTTTTTT.

The chain employs TRBV5-1 and TRBJ2-1; 10 bases align to TRBD1. V was clipped by 4 bases and J by 12 bases; unmatched bases: 4. This CDR3 comprises 12 residues. Germline CDR1 SGHRS, CDR2 YFSETQ. In DNA form, the CDR3 reads TGCGCCAGCAGCGAGACAGGGGGCAGGCAGTTCTTC. This sequence encodes CASSETGGRQFF.

The rearrangement uses TRBV19 and TRBJ1-5; D remains unclear. There are 17 residues in the CDR3. Between the trimmed V and J ends, which lost 5 bases and 5 bases, there was a span of 22 bases. The germline gives CDR1 LNHDA, CDR2 SQIVND (reference sequence). The CDR3: CASSHNPGNKGHQPQHF. CDR3 in DNA: TGTGCCAGTAGTCATAACCCGGGAAACAAAGGCCATCAGCCCCAGCATTTT.

The V and J genes are TRBV5-5 and TRBJ1-4, with 7 bases matching TRBD1. The V gene's germline CDR1 is SGHKS and CDR2 YYEKEE (reference sequence). Losses at the gene ends were 6 bases for V and 3 bases for J; bases not matched to a gene: 8. The CDR3 runs to 15 residues. CDR3 residues: CASTHEDRSNEKLFF. DNA of the CDR3: TGTGCCAGCACCCATGAGGACAGGTCTAATGAAAAACTGTTTTTT.

As for this clonotype: One end of the junction fails to match germline, which may point to a read error. V gene TRBV27 combines with J gene TRBJ1-2, with 8 bases lining up with TRBD1. There are 14 residues in the CDR3. CDR1 MNHEY and CDR2 SMNVEV come from the germline V gene (reference sequence). CDR3 DNA sequence: TGTACCAGCAGTGACGCAGGGGGCCTCCATGGCTACACCTTC. It yields the protein CTSSDAGGLHGYTF.

This chain connects TRBV5-1 to TRBJ2-6; tentative D call: TRBD1 (5 bases). The V end lost 7 bases, the J end lost 0 bases, and 8 bases lay between the germline ends. CDR1 is SGHRS, CDR2 YFSETQ, per germline. The CDR3 is 14 residues long. CDR3 region: CASGDSSGANVLTF. The CDR3 coding sequence is TGCGCCAGCGGCGACAGCTCTGGGGCCAACGTCCTGACTTTC. Full variable domain (outside the CDR3, taken from reference TRBV5-1 and TRBJ2-6): KAGVTQTPRYLIKTRGQQVTLSCSPISGHRSVSWYQQTPGQGLQFLFEYFSETQRNKGNFPGRFSGRQFSNSRSEMNVSTLELGDSALYLCASGDSSGANVLTFGAGSRLTVL.

V usage is TRBV20-1 and J usage is TRBJ2-7, with D perhaps TRBD1 (6 bases). Trimming took off 3 bases at V and 6 bases at J, with 12 bases between the two ends. The CDR3 runs to 12 residues. The germline CDR1 and CDR2 sequences are DFQATT and SNEGSKA (reference sequence). Here the CDR3 DNA reads TGCAGTGCTAGCCCACAGGGAGCCGAGCAGTACTTC. Translation: CSASPQGAEQYF.

This clonotype turned up a few times. The chain links TRBV7-9 to TRBJ1-1, with no clear D. In germline, CDR1 is SEHNR, CDR2 FQNEAQ (reference sequence). This CDR3 region has 15 residues. Between the trimmed V and J ends, which lost 4 bases and 5 bases, there was a span of 17 bases. For the CDR3, the DNA is TGTGCCAGCAGCTCCTTCGGGGAGGGAAGGACTGAAGCTTTCTTT. Its protein is CASSSFGEGRTEAFF.

This clonotype was counted between two and nine times. This chain links TRBV5-1 with TRBJ2-5; 7 positions match TRBD1. CDR3 length equals 14 residues. In germline, CDR1 is SGHRS, CDR2 YFSETQ. The V gene end was trimmed by 4 bases and the J gene end by 5 bases; junction bases not matched to a gene: 8. The DNA for the CDR3 is TGCGCCAGCAGCACAAGACAGGGATCGGAGACCCAGTACTTC. This sequence encodes CASSTRQGSETQYF.

The chain carries TRBV27 and TRBJ1-2; weak D call: TRBD1 (6 bases). V was pared by 7 bases and J by 4 bases, with 16 bases between. This CDR3 has 14 residues. Germline V gene data show CDR1 as MNHEY and CDR2 as SMNVEV (reference sequence). The CDR3 here is CASKAGALFYGYTF. The CDR3, as DNA: TGTGCCAGCAAGGCAGGGGCCCTCTTCTATGGCTACACCTTC.

The chain carries TRBV7-9 and TRBJ2-2, with 8 bases aligning to TRBD1. V lost 2 bases, J lost 2 bases, and 7 bases stayed unmatched. Germline V CDR1 and CDR2: SEHNR, FQNEAQ (reference sequence). This CDR3 spans 17 amino acids. The CDR3, as DNA: TGTGCCAGCAGCTTAAGTCCAGGGGGCGCAAACACCGGGGAGCTGTTTTTT. It specifies CASSLSPGGANTGELFF. Full variable domain (rest looked up from reference TRBV7-9 and TRBJ2-2): DTGVSQNPRHKITKRGQNVTFRCDPISEHNRLYWYRQTLGQGPEFLTYFQNEAQLEKSRLLSDRFSAERPKGSFSTLEIQRTEQGDSAMYLCASSLSPGGANTGELFFGEGSRLTVL.

This clonotype has just a few counts. V is TRBV7-8 and J is TRBJ2-1; D is possibly TRBD1 (5 bases). The CDR3 runs 18 residues. Germline V gives CDR1 SGHVS, CDR2 FQNEAQ. The V end lost 1 base, the J end lost 5 bases, and 21 bases lay between the germline ends. CDR3 nucleotides: TGTGCCAGCAGCTTAGTTTGGGGCGGACGAAAACCCAACAATGAGCAGTTCTTC. Its protein product is CASSLVWGGRKPNNEQFF.

The rearrangement uses TRBV15 and TRBJ1-4; 8 bases line up with TRBD1. V dropped 7 bases and J dropped 8; count of bases not matched to a gene: 15. Germline loops: CDR1 LNHNV, CDR2 YYDKDF (reference sequence). This CDR3 has 16 amino acids. CDR3 bases: TGTGCCACCATGAAGGGGACAGGAGGGGAAAGGGAAAAACTGTTTTTT. Amino acids: CATMKGTGGEREKLFF. Full variable domain (rest looked up from reference TRBV15 and TRBJ1-4): DAMVIQNPRYQVTQFGKPVTLSCSQTLNHNVMYWYQQKSSQAPKLLFHYYDKDFNNEADTPDNFQSRRPNTSFCFLDIRSPGLGDTAMYLCATMKGTGGEREKLFFGSGTQLSVL.

In its sample, this clonotype was seen a few times. The chain recombines TRBV6-1 with TRBJ1-1; perhaps TRBD1 as D (6 bases). Germline-derived CDR1 and CDR2 are MNHNS and SASEGT. Trimming left V 6 bases short and J 4 bases short, with 21 bases between. This CDR3 spans 16 amino acids. CDR3 DNA: TGTGCCAGCAGCCGAGGGGGTAGGGGGAGGGTCACTGAAGCTTTCTTT. Translation: CASSRGGRGRVTEAFF.

This rearrangement joins TRBV6-1 to TRBJ2-2; 7 nucleotides line up with TRBD2. This CDR3 region has 14 residues. Germline lookup yields CDR1 MNHNS and CDR2 SASEGT. The junction had 8 bases not matched to a gene; V was cut back by 9 bases and J by 4 bases. The CDR3 loop is CASTLAAVTGELFF. For the CDR3, the DNA is TGTGCCAGTACGCTAGCGGCAGTCACCGGGGAGCTGTTTTTT.

Ten or more counts support this clonotype. The chain employs TRBV12-3 or TRBV12-4 and TRBJ1-2; 7 nucleotides line up with TRBD1. V lost 4 bases and J lost 3; bases outside the gene matches: 2. This CDR3 is 13 amino acids long. The CDR3 sequence is CASSYGTDYGYTF. The CDR3 DNA reads as TGTGCCAGCAGTTACGGGACAGACTATGGCTACACCTTC.

This clonotype has more than one count but fewer than ten. The J gene is TRBJ2-6, the V gene TRBV5-6; 12 positions agree with TRBD1. CDR3 length: 18 amino acids. The V and J ends lost 4 bases and 0 bases, in that order; junction bases with no gene match: 5. The germline gives CDR1 SGHDT, CDR2 YYEEEE. The CDR3 DNA reads TGTGCCAGCAGCCCCGGGACAGGGGGCACCTCTGGGGCCAACGTCCTGACTTTC. It is translated as CASSPGTGGTSGANVLTF. Filled out from reference TRBV5-6 and TRBJ2-6, the complete variable domain reads DAGVTQSPTHLIKTRGQQVTLRCSPKSGHDTVSWYQQALGQGPQFIFQYYEEEERQRGNFPDRFSGHQFPNYSSELNVNALLLGDSALYLCASSPGTGGTSGANVLTFGAGSRLTVL.

The chain recombines TRBV20-1 with TRBJ2-7; 12 nucleotides align to TRBD1. This CDR3 has 13 amino acids. The V gene end was trimmed by 6 bases and the J gene end by 8 bases; junction bases not matched to a gene: 8. Germline V gene sequence: CDR1 DFQATT, CDR2 SNEGSKA (reference sequence). CDR3: CSARDRGQRQQYF. Here the CDR3 DNA reads TGCAGTGCCCGGGACAGGGGGCAAAGACAGCAGTACTTC.

A few counts support this clonotype. The rearrangement uses TRBV2 and TRBJ1-1; tentatively, D is TRBD1 (5 bases). Germline V gene lookup returns CDR1 SNHLY and CDR2 FYNNEI. With 6 bases removed from V and 6 bases from J, the gap between germline ends came to 14 bases. The CDR3 length is 13 residues. CDR3 DNA sequence: TGTGCCAGCAGGGACATGGGGCTTTCTGAAGCTTTCTTT. Residues: CASRDMGLSEAFF.

This clonotype came up many times. The rearrangement links TRBV24-1 to TRBJ2-1; 12 bases line up with TRBD2. Germline CDR1 KGHDR, CDR2 SFDVKD. Trimming took 4 bases from V and 7 from J; bases not matched to a gene: 7. The CDR3 consists of 16 residues. CDR3: CATSDSLAGGYNEQFF. CDR3 in DNA: TGTGCCACCAGTGACTCCCTAGCGGGGGGGTATAATGAGCAGTTCTTC.